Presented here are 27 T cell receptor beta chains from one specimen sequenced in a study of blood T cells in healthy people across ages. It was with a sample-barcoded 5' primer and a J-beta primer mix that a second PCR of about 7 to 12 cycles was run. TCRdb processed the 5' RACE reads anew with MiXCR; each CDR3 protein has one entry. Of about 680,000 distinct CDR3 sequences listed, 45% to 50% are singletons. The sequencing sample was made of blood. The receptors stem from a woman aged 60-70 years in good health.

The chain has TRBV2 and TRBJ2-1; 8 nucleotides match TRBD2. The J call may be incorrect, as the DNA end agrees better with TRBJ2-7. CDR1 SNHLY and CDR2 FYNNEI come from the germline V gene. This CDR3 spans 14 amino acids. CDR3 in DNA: TGTGCCGCCCAGACTAGCGAGCCGTCCAATGAGCAGTACTTC. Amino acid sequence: CAAQTSEPSNEQYF.

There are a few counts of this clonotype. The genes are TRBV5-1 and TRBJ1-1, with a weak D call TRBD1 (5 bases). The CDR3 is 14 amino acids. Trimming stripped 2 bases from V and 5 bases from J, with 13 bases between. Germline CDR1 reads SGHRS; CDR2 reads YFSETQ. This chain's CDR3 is CASSFFGGRTEAFF. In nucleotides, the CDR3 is TGCGCCAGCAGCTTCTTCGGGGGAAGAACTGAAGCTTTCTTT.

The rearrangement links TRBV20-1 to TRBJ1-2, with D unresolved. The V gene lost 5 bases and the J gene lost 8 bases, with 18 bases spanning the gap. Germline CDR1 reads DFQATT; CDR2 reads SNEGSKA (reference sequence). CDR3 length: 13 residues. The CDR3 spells CSAGTGVTSGYTF. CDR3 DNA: TGCAGTGCTGGAACGGGTGTGACTAGCGGCTACACCTTC.

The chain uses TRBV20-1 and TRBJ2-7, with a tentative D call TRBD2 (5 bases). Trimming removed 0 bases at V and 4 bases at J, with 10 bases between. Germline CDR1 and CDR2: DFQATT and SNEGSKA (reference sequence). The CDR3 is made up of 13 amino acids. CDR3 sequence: CSARDSLAYEQYF. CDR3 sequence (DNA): TGCAGTGCTAGAGATAGCCTAGCTTACGAGCAGTACTTC.

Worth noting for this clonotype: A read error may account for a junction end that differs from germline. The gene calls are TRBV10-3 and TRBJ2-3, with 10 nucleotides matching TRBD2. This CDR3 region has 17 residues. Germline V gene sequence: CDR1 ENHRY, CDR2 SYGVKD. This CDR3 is CAISESASGRATVTQYF. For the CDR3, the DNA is TGTGCCATCAGTGAGTCGGCGAGCGGGAGGGCCACAGTTACGCAGTATTTT.

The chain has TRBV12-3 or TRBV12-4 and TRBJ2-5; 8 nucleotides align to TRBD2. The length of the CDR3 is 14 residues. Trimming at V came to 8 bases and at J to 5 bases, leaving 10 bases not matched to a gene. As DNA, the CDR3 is TGTGCCAGCGGACTACGAGCGGGAGAGGAGACCCAGTACTTC. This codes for CASGLRAGEETQYF.

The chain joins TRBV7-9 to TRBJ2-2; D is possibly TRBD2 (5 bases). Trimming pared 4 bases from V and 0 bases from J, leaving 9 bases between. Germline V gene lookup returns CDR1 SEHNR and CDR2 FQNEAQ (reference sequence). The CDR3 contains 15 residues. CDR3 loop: CASSSTRANTGELFF. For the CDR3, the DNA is TGTGCCAGCAGCTCCACTAGGGCGAACACCGGGGAGCTGTTTTTT.

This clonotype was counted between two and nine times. The CDR3 DNA is TGCGCCAGCAGCGATCAGGGTTACCAAGAGACCCAGTACTTC. This codes for CASSDQGYQETQYF. The rearrangement links TRBV5-1 to TRBJ2-5; D is possibly TRBD1 (5 bases). In germline, CDR1 is SGHRS, CDR2 YFSETQ. The CDR3 consists of 14 residues. V was cut by 4 bases and J by 0 bases, with 10 bases left in between. The variable domain in full, with the rest retrieved from reference TRBV5-1 and TRBJ2-5, is KAGVTQTPRYLIKTRGQQVTLSCSPISGHRSVSWYQQTPGQGLQFLFEYFSETQRNKGNFPGRFSGRQFSNSRSEMNVSTLELGDSALYLCASSDQGYQETQYFGPGTRLLVL.

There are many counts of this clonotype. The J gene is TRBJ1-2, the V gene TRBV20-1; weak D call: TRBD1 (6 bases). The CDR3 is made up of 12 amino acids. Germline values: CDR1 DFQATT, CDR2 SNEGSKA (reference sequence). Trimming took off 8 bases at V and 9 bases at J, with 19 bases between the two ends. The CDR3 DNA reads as TGCAGTCCCCTATCGAGGACAGCAAGCTACACCTTC. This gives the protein CSPLSRTASYTF.

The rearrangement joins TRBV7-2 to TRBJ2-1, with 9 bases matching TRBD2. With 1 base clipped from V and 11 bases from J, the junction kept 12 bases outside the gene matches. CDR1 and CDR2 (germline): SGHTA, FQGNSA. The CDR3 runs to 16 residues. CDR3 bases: TGTGCCAGCAGCTTAGGAGGCGGCGGGAGGGCCCTGAAGCAGTTCTTC. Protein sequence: CASSLGGGGRALKQFF. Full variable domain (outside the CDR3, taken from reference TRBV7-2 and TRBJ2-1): GAGVSQSPSNKVTEKGKDVELRCDPISGHTALYWYRQSLGQGLEFLIYFQGNSAPDKSGLPSDRFSAERTGGSVSTLTIQRTQQEDSAVYLCASSLGGGGRALKQFFGPGTRLTVL.

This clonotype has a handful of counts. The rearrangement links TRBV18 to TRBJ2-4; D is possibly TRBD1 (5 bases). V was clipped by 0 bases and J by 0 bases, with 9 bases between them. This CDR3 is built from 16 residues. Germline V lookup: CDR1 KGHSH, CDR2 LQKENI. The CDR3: CASSPPSGLAKNIQYF. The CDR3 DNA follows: TGTGCCAGCTCACCACCGTCAGGGTTAGCCAAAAACATTCAGTACTTC.

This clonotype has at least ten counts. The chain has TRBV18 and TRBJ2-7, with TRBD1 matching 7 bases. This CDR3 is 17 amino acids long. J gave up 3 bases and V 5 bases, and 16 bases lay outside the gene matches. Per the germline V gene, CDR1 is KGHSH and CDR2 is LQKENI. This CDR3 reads CASSSYSRTGGYYEQYF. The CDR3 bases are TGTGCCAGCTCATCATATTCCCGGACAGGCGGATACTACGAGCAGTACTTC.

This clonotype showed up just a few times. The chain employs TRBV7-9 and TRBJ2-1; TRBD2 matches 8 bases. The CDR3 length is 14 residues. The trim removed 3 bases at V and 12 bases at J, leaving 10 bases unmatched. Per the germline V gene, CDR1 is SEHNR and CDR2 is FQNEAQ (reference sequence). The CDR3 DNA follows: TGTGCCAGCAGCTTTTCTAGCGGGTCATCACCGCAGTTCTTC. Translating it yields CASSFSSGSSPQFF.

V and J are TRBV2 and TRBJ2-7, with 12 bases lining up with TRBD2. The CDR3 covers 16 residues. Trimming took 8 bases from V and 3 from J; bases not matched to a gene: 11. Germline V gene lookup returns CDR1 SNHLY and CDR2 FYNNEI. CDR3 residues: CASGLAGGPISYEQYF. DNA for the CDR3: TGTGCCAGCGGGCTAGCGGGAGGGCCGATTAGCTACGAGCAGTACTTC. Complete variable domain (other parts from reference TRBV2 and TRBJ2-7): EPEVTQTPSHQVTQMGQEVILRCVPISNHLYFYWYRQILGQKVEFLVSFYNNEISEKSEIFDDQFSVERPDGSNFTLKIRSTKLEDSAMYFCASGLAGGPISYEQYFGPGTRLTVT.

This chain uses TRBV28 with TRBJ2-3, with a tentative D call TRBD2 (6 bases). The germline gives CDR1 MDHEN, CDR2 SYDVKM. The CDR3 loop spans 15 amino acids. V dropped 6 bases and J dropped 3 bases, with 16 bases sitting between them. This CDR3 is CASRAGMLATDTQYF. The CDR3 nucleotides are TGTGCCAGCAGGGCAGGTATGCTAGCGACAGATACGCAGTATTTT.

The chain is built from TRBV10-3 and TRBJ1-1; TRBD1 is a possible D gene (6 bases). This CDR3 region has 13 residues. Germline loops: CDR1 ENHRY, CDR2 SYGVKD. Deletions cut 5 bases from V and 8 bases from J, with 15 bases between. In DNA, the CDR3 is TGTGCCATCAGTAAGGGACGGGGGGCGGAAGCTTTCTTT. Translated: CAISKGRGAEAFF.

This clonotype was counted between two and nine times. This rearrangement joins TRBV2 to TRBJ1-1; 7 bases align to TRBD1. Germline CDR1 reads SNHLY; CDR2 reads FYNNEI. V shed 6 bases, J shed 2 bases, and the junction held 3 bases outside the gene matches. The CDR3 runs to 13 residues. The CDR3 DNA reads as TGTGCCAGCAGGGGACAGATCAACACTGAAGCTTTCTTT. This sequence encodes CASRGQINTEAFF.

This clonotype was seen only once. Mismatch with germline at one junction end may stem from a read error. The CDR3 nucleotides are TGTGCCAGCGGTTTATCGTCGGGGTATGGCTACACCTTC. It is translated as CASGLSSGYGYTF. V gene TRBV28 combines with J gene TRBJ1-2; D is undetermined. The CDR3 sequence is 13 residues long. The germline V gene encodes CDR1 MDHEN and CDR2 SYDVKM.

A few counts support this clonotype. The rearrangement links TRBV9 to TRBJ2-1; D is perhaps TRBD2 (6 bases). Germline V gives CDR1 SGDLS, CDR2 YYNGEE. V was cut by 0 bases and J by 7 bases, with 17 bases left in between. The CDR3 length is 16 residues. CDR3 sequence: CASSVGGRRGTNEQFF. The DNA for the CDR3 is TGTGCCAGCAGCGTAGGCGGCAGGCGGGGAACAAATGAGCAGTTCTTC.

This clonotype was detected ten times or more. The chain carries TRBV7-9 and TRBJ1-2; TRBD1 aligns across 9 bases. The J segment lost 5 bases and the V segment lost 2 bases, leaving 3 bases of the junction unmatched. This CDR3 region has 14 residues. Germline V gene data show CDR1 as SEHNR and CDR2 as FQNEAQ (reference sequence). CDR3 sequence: CASSLRTGDYGYTF. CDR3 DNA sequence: TGTGCCAGCAGCTTAAGGACAGGGGATTATGGCTACACCTTC.

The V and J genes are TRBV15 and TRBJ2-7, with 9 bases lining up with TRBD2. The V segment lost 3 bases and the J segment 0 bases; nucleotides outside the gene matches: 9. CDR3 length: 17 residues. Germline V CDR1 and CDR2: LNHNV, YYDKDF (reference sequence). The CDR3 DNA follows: TGTGCCACCAGCAGTTTTAGCGGGAGATCTGACTCCTACGAGCAGTACTTC. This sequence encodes CATSSFSGRSDSYEQYF.

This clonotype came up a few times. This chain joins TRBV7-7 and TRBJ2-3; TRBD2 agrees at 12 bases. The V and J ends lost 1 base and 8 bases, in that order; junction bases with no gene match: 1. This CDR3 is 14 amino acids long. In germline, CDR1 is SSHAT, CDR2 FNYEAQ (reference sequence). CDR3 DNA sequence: TGTGCCAGCAGCTTAGAACTAGCGGGAGGTACGCAGTATTTT. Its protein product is CASSLELAGGTQYF.

As DNA, the CDR3 is TGTGCCAGCAGCCTGGGACAGGGGTCAGATACGCAGTATTTT. Amino acids: CASSLGQGSDTQYF. The genes are TRBV7-9 and TRBJ2-3; 10 nucleotides line up with TRBD1. Trimming took 5 bases from V and 4 from J; bases not matched to a gene: 3. Germline V gene lookup returns CDR1 SEHNR and CDR2 FQNEAQ (reference sequence). This CDR3 is built from 14 residues.

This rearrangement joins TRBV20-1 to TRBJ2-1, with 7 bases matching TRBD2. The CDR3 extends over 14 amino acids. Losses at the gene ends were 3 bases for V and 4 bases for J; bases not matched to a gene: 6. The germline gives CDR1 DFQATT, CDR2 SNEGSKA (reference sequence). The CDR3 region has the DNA TGCAGTGCTAGTTGGGCGGGAGCATACAATGAGCAGTTCTTC. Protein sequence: CSASWAGAYNEQFF.

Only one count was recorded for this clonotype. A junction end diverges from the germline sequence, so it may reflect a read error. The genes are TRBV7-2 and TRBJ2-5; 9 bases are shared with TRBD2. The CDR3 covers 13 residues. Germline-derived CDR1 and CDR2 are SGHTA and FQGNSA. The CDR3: CAGSVLAGETQYF. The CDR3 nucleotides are TGTGCCGGCAGCGTACTAGCGGGAGAGACCCAGTACTTC.

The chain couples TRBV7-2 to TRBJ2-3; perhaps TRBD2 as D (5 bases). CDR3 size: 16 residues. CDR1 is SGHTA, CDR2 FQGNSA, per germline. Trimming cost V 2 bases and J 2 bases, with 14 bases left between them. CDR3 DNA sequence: TGTGCCAGCAGCTTATACAAGGACGGGGACACAGATACGCAGTATTTT. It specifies CASSLYKDGDTDTQYF.

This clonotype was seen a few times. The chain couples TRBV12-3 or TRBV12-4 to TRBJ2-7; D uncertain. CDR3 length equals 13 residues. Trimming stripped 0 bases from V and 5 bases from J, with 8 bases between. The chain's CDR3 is CASSLAEPNEQYF. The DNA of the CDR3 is TGTGCCAGCAGTTTAGCGGAGCCCAACGAGCAGTACTTC.